A selection of T cell receptor beta chains follows, all from one sample in a study of T-cell memory formation after mild COVID-19. TCRdb re-called the 5' RACE reads with MiXCR, one entry per CDR3 protein. The data contain about 170,000 distinct CDR3 sequences, roughly 13% of them singletons. The sequenced sample consisted of PBMCs or a T cell subset sorted from them (not recorded which). The receptors come from a man aged 18-30 years who had mild COVID-19 (a few samples of this study predate the infection). Cell type and time point are not known. Each CDR3 is given with its conserved first and last residue. The D gene is left open where the match is weak. Clone size is not always given. Where it is, it says once, few, many or a class for expanded clones.

clone_size | j_call | d_call | v_call | cdr3_aa | cdr3_nt
many | TRBJ2-7 | TRBD2 | TRBV5-1 | CASSLQSGEDEQYF | TGCGCCAGCAGCTTGCAAAGCGGGGAGGACGAGCAGTACTTC
. | TRBJ2-5 | . | TRBV5-6 | CASSLRTEQETQYF | TGTGCCAGCAGCTTGCGGACGGAACAAGAGACCCAGTACTTC
few | TRBJ1-1 | . | TRBV12-3/TRBV12-4 | CASSQQTGTEAFF | TGTGCCAGCAGCCAGCAGACAGGAACTGAAGCTTTCTTT
few | TRBJ2-5 | TRBD1 | TRBV27 | CASSLTDRGRETQYF | TGTGCCAGCAGTCTCACCGACAGGGGGAGGGAGACCCAGTACTTC
. | TRBJ1-6 | TRBD1 | TRBV4-1 | CASSQEGQGVGNNSPLHF | TGCGCCAGCAGCCAAGAGGGACAGGGGGTCGGTAATAATTCACCCCTCCACTTT
. | TRBJ1-1 | . | TRBV7-2 | CASSFILNTEAFF | TGTGCCAGCAGCTTTATATTGAACACTGAAGCTTTCTTT
. | TRBJ1-5 | . | TRBV28 | CASSLNTGSHF | TGTGCCAGCAGTTTAAATACTGGGTCGCATTTT
. | TRBJ2-2 | . | TRBV24-1 | CATSDLSGELFF | TGTGCCACCAGTGATTTGTCCGGGGAGCTGTTTTTT
. | TRBJ2-6 | . | TRBV5-1 | CASSLGLSSGANVLTF | TGCGCCAGCAGCTTGGGACTGAGCTCTGGGGCCAACGTCCTGACTTTC
few | TRBJ2-7 | . | TRBV12-3/TRBV12-4 | CASSLGGSFDYEQYF | TGTGCCAGCAGTTTAGGGGGTTCCTTCGACTACGAGCAGTACTTC